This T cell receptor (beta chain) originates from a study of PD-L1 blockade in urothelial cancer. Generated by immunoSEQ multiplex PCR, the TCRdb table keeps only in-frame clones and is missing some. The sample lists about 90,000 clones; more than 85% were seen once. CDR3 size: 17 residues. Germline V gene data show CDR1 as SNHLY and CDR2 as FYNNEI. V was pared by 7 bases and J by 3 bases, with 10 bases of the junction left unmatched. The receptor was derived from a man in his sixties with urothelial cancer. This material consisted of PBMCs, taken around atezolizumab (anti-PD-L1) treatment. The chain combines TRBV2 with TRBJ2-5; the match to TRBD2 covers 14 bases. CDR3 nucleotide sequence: TGTGCCAGCACCCGGACTAGCGGGGGGCCAAAAAAAGAGACCCAGTACTTC. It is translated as CASTRTSGGPKKETQYF.